This TCR beta chain was identified during a study of OX40 agonist ivuxolimab in advanced cancers. The cohort excluded patients with autoimmune disease history or systemic immunosuppression. Generated by immunoSEQ multiplex PCR, the TCRdb table keeps only in-frame clones and is missing some. The table shows 90,000 to 100,000 clones, with about 87% occurring only once. V lost 2 bases and J lost 0; bases outside the gene matches: 8. Per germline, CDR1 SGHNT and CDR2 YYREEE (reference sequence). CDR3 length: 17 residues. The rearrangement uses TRBV5-4 and TRBJ1-3; 7 bases match TRBD1. The receptor comes from an adult with an advanced solid tumor such as melanoma, head and neck, liver or kidney cancer. Material: CD4+ or CD8+ T cells sorted from blood, obtained in a trial of the OX40 agonist ivuxolimab. The CDR3 loop reads CASSLGGSTLSGNTIYF. The CDR3, as DNA: TGTGCCAGCAGCTTAGGGGGCAGTACTCTCTCTGGAAACACCATATATTTT.